This T cell receptor beta chain was recorded in a study of monozygotic twins with inflammatory bowel disease. Germline V CDR1 and CDR2: LGHDT, YNNKEL (reference sequence). The CDR3 loop spans 13 amino acids. TCRdb derives one entry per CDR3 protein from the 5' RACE reads, leaving out DNA. The sample holds more than 110,000 distinct CDR3 sequences. The J gene is TRBJ2-1, the V gene TRBV3-1; checking the TCRdb D call of TRBD2 is not possible without DNA. Input material: blood. The receptor was derived from a human donor with ulcerative colitis or Crohn's disease, or a healthy co-twin of an affected twin (not recorded which). The CDR3 loop is CASSLGTSEGRFF.